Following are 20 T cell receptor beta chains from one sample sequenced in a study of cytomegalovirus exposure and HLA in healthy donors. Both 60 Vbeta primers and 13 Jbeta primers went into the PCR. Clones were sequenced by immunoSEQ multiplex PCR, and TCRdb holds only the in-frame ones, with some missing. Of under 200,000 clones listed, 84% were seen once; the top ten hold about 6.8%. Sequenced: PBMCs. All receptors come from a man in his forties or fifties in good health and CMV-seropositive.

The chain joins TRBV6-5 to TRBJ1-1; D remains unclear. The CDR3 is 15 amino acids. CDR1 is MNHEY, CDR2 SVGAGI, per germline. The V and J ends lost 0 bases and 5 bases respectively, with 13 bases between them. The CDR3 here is CASSYSSVPETEAFF. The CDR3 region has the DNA TGTGCCAGCAGTTACTCCTCGGTCCCGGAGACTGAAGCTTTCTTT.

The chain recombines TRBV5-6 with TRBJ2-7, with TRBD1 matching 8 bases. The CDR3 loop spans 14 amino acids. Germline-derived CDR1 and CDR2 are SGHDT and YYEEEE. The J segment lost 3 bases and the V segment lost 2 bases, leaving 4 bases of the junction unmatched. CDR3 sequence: CASSFDRGGYEQYF. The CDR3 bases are TGTGCCAGCAGCTTTGACAGGGGAGGCTACGAGCAGTACTTC. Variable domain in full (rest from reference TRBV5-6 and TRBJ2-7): DAGVTQSPTHLIKTRGQQVTLRCSPKSGHDTVSWYQQALGQGPQFIFQYYEEEERQRGNFPDRFSGHQFPNYSSELNVNALLLGDSALYLCASSFDRGGYEQYFGPGTRLTVT.

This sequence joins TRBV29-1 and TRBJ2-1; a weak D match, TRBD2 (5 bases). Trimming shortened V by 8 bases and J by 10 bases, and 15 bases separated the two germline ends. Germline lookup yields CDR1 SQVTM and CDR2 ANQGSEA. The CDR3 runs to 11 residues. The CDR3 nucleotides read TGCAGCAAGGAGACGGGGAGCGAGCAGTTCTTC. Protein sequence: CSKETGSEQFF.

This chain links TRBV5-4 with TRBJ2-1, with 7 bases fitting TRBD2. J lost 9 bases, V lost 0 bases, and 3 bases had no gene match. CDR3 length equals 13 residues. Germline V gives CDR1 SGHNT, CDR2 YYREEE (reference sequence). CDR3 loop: CASSLDGEGEQFF. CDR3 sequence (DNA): TGTGCCAGCAGCTTGGATGGGGAGGGTGAGCAGTTCTTC.

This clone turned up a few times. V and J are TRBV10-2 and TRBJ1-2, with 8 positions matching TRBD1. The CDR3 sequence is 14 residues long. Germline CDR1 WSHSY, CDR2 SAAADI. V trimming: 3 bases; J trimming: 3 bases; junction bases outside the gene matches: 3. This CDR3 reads CASSDPTGDYGYTF. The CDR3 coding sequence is TGCGCCAGCAGTGACCCGACAGGGGACTATGGCTACACCTTC.

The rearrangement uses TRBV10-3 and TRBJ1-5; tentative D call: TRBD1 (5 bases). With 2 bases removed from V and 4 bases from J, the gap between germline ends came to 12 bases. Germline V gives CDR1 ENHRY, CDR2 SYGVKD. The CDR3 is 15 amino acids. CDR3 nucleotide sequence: TGTGCCATCAGTGAGAGGGAGGGGCGAAATCAGCCCCAGCATTTT. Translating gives CAISEREGRNQPQHF.

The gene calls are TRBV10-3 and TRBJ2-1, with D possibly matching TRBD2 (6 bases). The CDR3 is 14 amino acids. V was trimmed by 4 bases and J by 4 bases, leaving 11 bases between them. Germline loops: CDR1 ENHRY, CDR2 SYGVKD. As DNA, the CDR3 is TGTGCCATCAGTGTGGTAGCGGATTACAATGAGCAGTTCTTC. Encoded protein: CAISVVADYNEQFF.

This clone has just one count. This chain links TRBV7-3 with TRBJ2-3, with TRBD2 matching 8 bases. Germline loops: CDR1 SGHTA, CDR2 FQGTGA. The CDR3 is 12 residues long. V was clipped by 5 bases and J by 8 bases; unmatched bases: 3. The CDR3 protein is CASSRGGATQYF. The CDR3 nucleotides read TGTGCCAGCAGCCGGGGGGGGGCTACGCAGTATTTT.

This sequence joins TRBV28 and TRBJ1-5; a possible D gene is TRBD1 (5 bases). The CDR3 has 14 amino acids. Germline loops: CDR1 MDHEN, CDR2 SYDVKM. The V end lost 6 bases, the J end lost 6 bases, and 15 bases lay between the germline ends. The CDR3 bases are TGTGCCAGCAGCCCTGGAGGGGACCGTCAGCCCCAGCATTTT. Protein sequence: CASSPGGDRQPQHF.

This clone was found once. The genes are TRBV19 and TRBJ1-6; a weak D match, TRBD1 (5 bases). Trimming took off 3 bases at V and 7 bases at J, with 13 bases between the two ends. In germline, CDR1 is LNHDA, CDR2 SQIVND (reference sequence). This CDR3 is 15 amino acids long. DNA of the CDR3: TGTGCCAGTAGTATCACTGGGGGAGGCAATTCACCCCTCCACTTT. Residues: CASSITGGGNSPLHF.

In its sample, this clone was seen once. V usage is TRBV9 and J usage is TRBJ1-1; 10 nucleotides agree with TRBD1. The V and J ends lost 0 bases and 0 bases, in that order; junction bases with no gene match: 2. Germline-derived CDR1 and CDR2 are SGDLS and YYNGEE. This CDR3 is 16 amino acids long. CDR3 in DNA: TGTGCCAGCAGCGTAGGACAGGGGGCGATGAACACTGAAGCTTTCTTT. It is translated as CASSVGQGAMNTEAFF.

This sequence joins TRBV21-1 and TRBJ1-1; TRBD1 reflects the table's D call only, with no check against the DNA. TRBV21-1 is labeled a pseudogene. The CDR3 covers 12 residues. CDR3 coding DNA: TGTGCCAGCAGCAAAGCGGGGGCGGAAGCTTTCTTT. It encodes CASSKAGAEAFF.

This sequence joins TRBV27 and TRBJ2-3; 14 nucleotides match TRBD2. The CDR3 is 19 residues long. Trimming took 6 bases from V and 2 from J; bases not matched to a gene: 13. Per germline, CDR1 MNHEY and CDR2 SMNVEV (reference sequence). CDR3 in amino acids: CASRTGTSGRGGVTDTQYF. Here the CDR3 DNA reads TGTGCCAGCAGGACAGGGACTAGCGGGAGAGGGGGCGTCACAGATACGCAGTATTTT.

For the CDR3, the DNA is TGTGCCAGTAGTATATACAGGGTGGACTTAAGGGACAATGAGCAGTTCTTC. It codes for CASSIYRVDLRDNEQFF. The chain employs TRBV19 and TRBJ2-1; weak D call: TRBD1 (6 bases). The CDR3 runs to 17 residues. V gave up 2 bases and J gave up 5 bases, with 19 bases separating them. From germline, CDR1 is LNHDA and CDR2 SQIVND (reference sequence).

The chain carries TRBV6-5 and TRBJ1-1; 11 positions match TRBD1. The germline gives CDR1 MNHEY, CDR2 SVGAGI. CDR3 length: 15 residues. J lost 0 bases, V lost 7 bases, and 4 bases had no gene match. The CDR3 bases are TGTGCCAGCATTGGGACAGGGGGAATGAACACTGAAGCTTTCTTT. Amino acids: CASIGTGGMNTEAFF.

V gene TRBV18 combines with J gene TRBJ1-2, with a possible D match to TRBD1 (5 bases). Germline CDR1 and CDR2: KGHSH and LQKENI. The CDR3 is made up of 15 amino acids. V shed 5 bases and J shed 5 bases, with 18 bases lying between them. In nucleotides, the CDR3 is TGTGCCAGCTCAAGTTCCAACCGGACAACTTATGGCTACACCTTC. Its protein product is CASSSSNRTTYGYTF.

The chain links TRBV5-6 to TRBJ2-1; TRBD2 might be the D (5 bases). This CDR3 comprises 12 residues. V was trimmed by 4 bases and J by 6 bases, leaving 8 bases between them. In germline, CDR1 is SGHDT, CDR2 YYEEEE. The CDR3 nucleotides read TGTGCCAGCAGCCGGACTCCCAATGAGCAGTTCTTC. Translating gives CASSRTPNEQFF.

In nucleotides, the CDR3 is TGTGCCAGCAGCCAGAGACAGGGCTGGGGGCAAGAGACCCAGTACTTC. Its translation is CASSQRQGWGQETQYF. This chain connects TRBV11-2 to TRBJ2-5; 7 bases line up with TRBD1. The V segment lost 5 bases and the J segment 2 bases; nucleotides outside the gene matches: 11. The CDR3 is 16 residues long. Per germline, CDR1 SGHAT and CDR2 FQNNGV. The full variable domain, rest sourced from reference TRBV11-2 and TRBJ2-5, is EAGVAQSPRYKIIEKRQSVAFWCNPISGHATLYWYQQILGQGPKLLIQFQNNGVVDDSQLPKDRFSAERLKGVDSTLKIQPAKLEDSAVYLCASSQRQGWGQETQYFGPGTRLLVL.

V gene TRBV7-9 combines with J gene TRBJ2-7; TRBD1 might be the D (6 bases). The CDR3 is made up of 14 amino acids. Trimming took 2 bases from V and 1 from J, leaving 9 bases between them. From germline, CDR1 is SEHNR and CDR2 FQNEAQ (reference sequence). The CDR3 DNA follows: TGTGCCAGCAGCTTATCGGACAGATCCTACGAGCAGTACTTC. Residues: CASSLSDRSYEQYF.

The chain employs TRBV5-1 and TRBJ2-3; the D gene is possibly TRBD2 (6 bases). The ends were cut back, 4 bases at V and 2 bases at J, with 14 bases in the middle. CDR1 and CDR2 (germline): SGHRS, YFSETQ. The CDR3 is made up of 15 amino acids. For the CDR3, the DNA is TGCGCCAGCAGCCCCCGTTCTAGCGTCACAGATACGCAGTATTTT. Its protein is CASSPRSSVTDTQYF.